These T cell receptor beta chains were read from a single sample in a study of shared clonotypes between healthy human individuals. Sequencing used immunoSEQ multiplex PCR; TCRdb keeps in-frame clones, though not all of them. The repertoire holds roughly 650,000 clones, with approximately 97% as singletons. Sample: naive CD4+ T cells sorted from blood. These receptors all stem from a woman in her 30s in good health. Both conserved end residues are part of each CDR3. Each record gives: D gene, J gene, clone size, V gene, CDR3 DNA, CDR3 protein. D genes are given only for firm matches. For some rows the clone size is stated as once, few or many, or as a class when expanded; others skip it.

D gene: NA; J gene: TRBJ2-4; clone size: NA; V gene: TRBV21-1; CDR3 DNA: TGTGCCAGCAGCAAAGGGAAAGACGGGACTAGCCCAAGCGGGACCAAAAACATTCAGTACTTC; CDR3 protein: CASSKGKDGTSPSGTKNIQYF
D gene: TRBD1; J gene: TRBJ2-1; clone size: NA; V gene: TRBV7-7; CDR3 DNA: TGTGCCAGCAGCCCCGACAGGGCATCCTACAATGAGCAGTTCTTC; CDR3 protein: CASSPDRASYNEQFF
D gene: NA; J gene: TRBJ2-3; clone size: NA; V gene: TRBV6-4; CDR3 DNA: TGTGCCAGCAGTGACTCCCGGTTAGGCCAGGCATGTTTCACAGATACGCAGTATTTT; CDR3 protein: CASSDSRLGQACFTDTQYF
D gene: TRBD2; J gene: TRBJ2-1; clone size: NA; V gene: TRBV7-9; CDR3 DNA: TGTGCCAGCAGCTTAGGATCGCTAGCGGGAGACGGTGAGCAGTTCTTC; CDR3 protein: CASSLGSLAGDGEQFF
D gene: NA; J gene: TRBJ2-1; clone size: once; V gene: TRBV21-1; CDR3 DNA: TGTGCCAGCAGCAAAGATGTGATGGGGGCGCCCCTATACAATGAGCAGTTCTTC; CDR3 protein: CASSKDVMGAPLYNEQFF
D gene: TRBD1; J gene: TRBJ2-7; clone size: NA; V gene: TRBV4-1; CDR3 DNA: TGCGCCAGCATCAACTTTGGCCGGGACAGGGGCTACGAGCAGTACTTC; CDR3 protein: CASINFGRDRGYEQYF
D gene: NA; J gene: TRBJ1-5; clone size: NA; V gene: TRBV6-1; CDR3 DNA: TGTGCCAGCAGTTTCAGCCCTAGCAATCAGCCCCAGCATTTT; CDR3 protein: CASSFSPSNQPQHF
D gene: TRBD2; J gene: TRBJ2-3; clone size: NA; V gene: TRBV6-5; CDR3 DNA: TGTGCCAGCAGCCGAGGACTAGTTACAGATACGCAGTATTTT; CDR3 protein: CASSRGLVTDTQYF
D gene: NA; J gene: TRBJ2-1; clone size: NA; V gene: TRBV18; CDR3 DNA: TGTGCCAGCTCACCTTCACGGGAGCTGGGTGAGCAGTTCTTC; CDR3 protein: CASSPSRELGEQFF
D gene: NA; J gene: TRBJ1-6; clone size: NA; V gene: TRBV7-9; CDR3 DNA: TGTGCCAGCAGCACCGGCGGTGCTTCACCCCTCCACTTT; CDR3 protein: CASSTGGASPLHF
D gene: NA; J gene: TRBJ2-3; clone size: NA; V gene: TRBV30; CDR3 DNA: TGTGCCTGGAGTGCCACTAGCCCTAGCACAGATACGCAGTATTTT; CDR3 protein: CAWSATSPSTDTQYF
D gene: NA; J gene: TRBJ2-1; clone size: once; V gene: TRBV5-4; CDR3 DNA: TGTGCCAGCAGGTCGGCGGGAACACCCAATGAGCAGTTCTTC; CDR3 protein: CASRSAGTPNEQFF
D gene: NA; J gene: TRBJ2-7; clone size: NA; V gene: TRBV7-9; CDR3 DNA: TGTGCCAGTACAAGGAATAGCTGGGACGAGCAGTACTTC; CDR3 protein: CASTRNSWDEQYF
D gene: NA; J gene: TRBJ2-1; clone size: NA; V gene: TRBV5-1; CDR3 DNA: TGCGCCAGCAGCCCGCCCAGTCTCAATGAGCAGTTCTTC; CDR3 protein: CASSPPSLNEQFF
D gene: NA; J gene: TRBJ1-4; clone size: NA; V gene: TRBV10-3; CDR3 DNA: TGTGCCATCAGTGAGACGGCGCCAGGAACTAATGAAAAACTGTTTTTT; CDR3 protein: CAISETAPGTNEKLFF
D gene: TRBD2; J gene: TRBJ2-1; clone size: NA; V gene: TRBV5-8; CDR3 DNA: TGTGCCAGCAGAGGACTAGCGGGGGCTTACAATGAGCAGTTCTTC; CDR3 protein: CASRGLAGAYNEQFF
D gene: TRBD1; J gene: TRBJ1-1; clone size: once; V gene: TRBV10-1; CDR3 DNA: TGCGCCAGCAGAAGGACAGGGAACACTGAAGCTTTCTTT; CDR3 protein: CASRRTGNTEAFF
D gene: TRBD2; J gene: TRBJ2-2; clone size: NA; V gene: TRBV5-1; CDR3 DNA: TGCGCCAGCAGCTTGGTAGCGGGAGCGAAAACCGGGGAGCTGTTTTTT; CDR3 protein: CASSLVAGAKTGELFF
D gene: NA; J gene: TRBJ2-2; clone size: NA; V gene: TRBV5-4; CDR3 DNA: TGTGCCAGCAGCTTACCCACCGCGAACACCGGGGAGCTGTTTTTT; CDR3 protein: CASSLPTANTGELFF
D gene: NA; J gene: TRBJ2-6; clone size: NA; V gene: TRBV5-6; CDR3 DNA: TGTGCCAGCAGCTTGGAGAGGGGCAGCTCTGGGGCCAACGTCCTGACTTTC; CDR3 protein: CASSLERGSSGANVLTF
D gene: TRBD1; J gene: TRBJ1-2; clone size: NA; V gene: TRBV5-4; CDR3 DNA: TGTGCCAGCAGCTTGGTTGGACAGGGGGTCGATGGCTACACCTTC; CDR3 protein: CASSLVGQGVDGYTF
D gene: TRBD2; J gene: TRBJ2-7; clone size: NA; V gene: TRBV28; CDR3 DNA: TGTGCCAGCAGATCTCCGACTAGCGGGAGCTACGAGCAGTACTTC; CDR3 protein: CASRSPTSGSYEQYF